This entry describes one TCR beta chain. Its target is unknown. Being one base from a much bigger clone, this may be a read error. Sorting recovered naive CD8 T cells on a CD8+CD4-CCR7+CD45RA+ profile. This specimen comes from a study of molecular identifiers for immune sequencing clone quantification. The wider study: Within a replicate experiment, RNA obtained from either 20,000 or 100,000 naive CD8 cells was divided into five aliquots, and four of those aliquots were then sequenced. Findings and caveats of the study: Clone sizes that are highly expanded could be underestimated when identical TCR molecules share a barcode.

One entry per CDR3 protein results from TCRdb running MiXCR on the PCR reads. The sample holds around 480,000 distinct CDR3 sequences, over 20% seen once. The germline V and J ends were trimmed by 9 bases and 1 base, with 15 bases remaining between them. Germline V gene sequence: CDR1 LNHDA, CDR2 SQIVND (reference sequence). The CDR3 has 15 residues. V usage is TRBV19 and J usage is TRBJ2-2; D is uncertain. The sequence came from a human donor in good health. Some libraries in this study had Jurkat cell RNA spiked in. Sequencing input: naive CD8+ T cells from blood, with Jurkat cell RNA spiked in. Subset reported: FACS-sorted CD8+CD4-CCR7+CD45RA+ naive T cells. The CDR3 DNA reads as TGTGCCAGCGGAAGGACCATGCGGAACACCGGGGAGCTGTTTTTT. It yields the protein CASGRTMRNTGELFF. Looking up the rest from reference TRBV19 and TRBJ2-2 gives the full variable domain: DGGITQSPKYLFRKEGQNVTLSCEQNLNHDAMYWYRQDPGQGLRLIYYSQIVNDFQKGDIAEGYSVSREKKESFPLTVTSAQKNPTAFYLCASGRTMRNTGELFFGEGSRLTVL.